Listed below are T cell receptor beta chains from one sample, sequenced in a study of cytomegalovirus exposure and HLA in healthy donors. Produced via immunoSEQ multiplex PCR; TCRdb's table is partial and in-frame only. The sample has approximately 110,000 clones; around 67% are singletons. Sequenced material: PBMCs. Every receptor here comes from a man in his 60s in good health and CMV-seropositive. CDR3s include the opening cysteine and the closing phenylalanine or tryptophan. The D gene is left open where the match is weak. Some rows mark clone size as missing; the rest say once, few, many or name a class of expanded clone.

CDR3nt: TGTGCCAGCAGCGGAACGACAGCGAACACTGAAGCTTTCTTT
CDR3aa: CASSGTTANTEAFF
abundance: NA
j_gene: TRBJ1-1
v_gene: TRBV9
d_gene: NA

CDR3nt: TGCGCCAGCAGCCAAGTCCCCCGACAGGGGGCAGATCAGCCCCAGCATTTT
CDR3aa: CASSQVPRQGADQPQHF
abundance: few
j_gene: TRBJ1-5
v_gene: TRBV4-1
d_gene: TRBD1

CDR3nt: TGTGCCATCAAAGCGGGGGGGCGGGAGCAGTACTTC
CDR3aa: CAIKAGGREQYF
abundance: NA
j_gene: TRBJ2-7
v_gene: TRBV10-3
d_gene: TRBD2

CDR3nt: TGCGCCAGCAGCTTGGGACTAGCGGGGAACACCGGGGAGCTGTTTTTT
CDR3aa: CASSLGLAGNTGELFF
abundance: NA
j_gene: TRBJ2-2
v_gene: TRBV5-1
d_gene: TRBD2

CDR3nt: TGTGCCTGGAGTGTCCTGAGGGTAAACACTGAAGCTTTCTTT
CDR3aa: CAWSVLRVNTEAFF
abundance: NA
j_gene: TRBJ1-1
v_gene: TRBV30
d_gene: NA

CDR3nt: TGCGCCAGCAGGCCTATTACCCGTTCCTACAATGAGCAGTTCTTC
CDR3aa: CASRPITRSYNEQFF
abundance: NA
j_gene: TRBJ2-1
v_gene: TRBV10-2
d_gene: NA

CDR3nt: TGTGCCAGCCTGGGAGACACCCAGTACTTC
CDR3aa: CASLGDTQYF
abundance: NA
j_gene: TRBJ2-5
v_gene: TRBV6-6
d_gene: NA

CDR3nt: TGCAGCGTTGTATGGGACAGCTATGGCTACACCTTC
CDR3aa: CSVVWDSYGYTF
abundance: NA
j_gene: TRBJ1-2
v_gene: TRBV29-1
d_gene: TRBD1

CDR3nt: TGTGCCAGCAGAACAGGTCCCTACAGGGGTAGCAATCAGCCCCAGCATTTT
CDR3aa: CASRTGPYRGSNQPQHF
abundance: once
j_gene: TRBJ1-5
v_gene: TRBV19
d_gene: TRBD1

CDR3nt: TGTGCCAGCAGCCGATCGGCGGCTGGAGACTATGGCTACACCTTC
CDR3aa: CASSRSAAGDYGYTF
abundance: few
j_gene: TRBJ1-2
v_gene: TRBV7-3
d_gene: NA

CDR3nt: TGCGCCAGCAGCCTGGATGGCGGGGAGCAGTACTTC
CDR3aa: CASSLDGGEQYF
abundance: NA
j_gene: TRBJ2-7
v_gene: TRBV5-1
d_gene: NA

CDR3nt: TGTGCCAGCAGCCGGGACGGGGGGCGTCAGCCCCAGCATTTT
CDR3aa: CASSRDGGRQPQHF
abundance: once
j_gene: TRBJ1-5
v_gene: TRBV5-4
d_gene: NA

CDR3nt: TGTGCCAGCAGCGTACGACAGAGCTCTGGAAACACCATATATTTT
CDR3aa: CASSVRQSSGNTIYF
abundance: few
j_gene: TRBJ1-3
v_gene: TRBV7-6
d_gene: NA

CDR3nt: TGTGCCAGCAGCCATACCCCGGGACAGGGGTTATATGGCTACACCTTC
CDR3aa: CASSHTPGQGLYGYTF
abundance: few
j_gene: TRBJ1-2
v_gene: TRBV6-6
d_gene: TRBD1

CDR3nt: TGTGCCAGCAGAGTCGACAGGGGGAGAGGGGCTTTCTTT
CDR3aa: CASRVDRGRGAFF
abundance: few
j_gene: TRBJ1-1
v_gene: TRBV5-8
d_gene: TRBD1

CDR3nt: TGTGCCAGCGGAGGGTCAGGGGGCACTTCACCCCTCCACTTT
CDR3aa: CASGGSGGTSPLHF
abundance: once
j_gene: TRBJ1-6
v_gene: TRBV6-1
d_gene: TRBD1

CDR3nt: TGTGCCAGCAGTGAGGTGCGGGGGGGCACCGGGGAGCTGTTTTTT
CDR3aa: CASSEVRGGTGELFF
abundance: once
j_gene: TRBJ2-2
v_gene: TRBV2
d_gene: TRBD2

CDR3nt: TGTGCCAGCAGCCCCTCCTACGAGCAGTACTTC
CDR3aa: CASSPSYEQYF
abundance: NA
j_gene: TRBJ2-7
v_gene: TRBV4-2
d_gene: NA

CDR3nt: TGCGCCAGCAGCGAGCTCAGGACCTACGAGCAGTACTTC
CDR3aa: CASSELRTYEQYF
abundance: NA
j_gene: TRBJ2-7
v_gene: TRBV5-1
d_gene: NA

CDR3nt: TGTGCCAGCAGCTTCAACAATCAGCCCCAGCATTTT
CDR3aa: CASSFNNQPQHF
abundance: NA
j_gene: TRBJ1-5
v_gene: TRBV5-6
d_gene: NA

CDR3nt: TGCGCCAGCAGTGGGGGTATACAGGGTAGCGAGCAGTTCTTC
CDR3aa: CASSGGIQGSEQFF
abundance: NA
j_gene: TRBJ2-1
v_gene: TRBV10-1
d_gene: NA

CDR3nt: TGCGCCAGCAGCTTGGGTGGAGTGAACACTGAAGCTTTCTTT
CDR3aa: CASSLGGVNTEAFF
abundance: NA
j_gene: TRBJ1-1
v_gene: TRBV5-1
d_gene: NA

CDR3nt: TGCGCCAGCAGCTTGGAGCAGGGAAATCAGCCCCAGCATTTT
CDR3aa: CASSLEQGNQPQHF
abundance: NA
j_gene: TRBJ1-5
v_gene: TRBV5-1
d_gene: NA

CDR3nt: TGTGCCAGCAGCTTAGATCTAGGAGGGCTCTACAATGAGCAGTTCTTC
CDR3aa: CASSLDLGGLYNEQFF
abundance: NA
j_gene: TRBJ2-1
v_gene: TRBV11-2
d_gene: NA

CDR3nt: TGTGCCAGCAGCCTACGGCTAGCTACAACCTACGAGCAGTACTTC
CDR3aa: CASSLRLATTYEQYF
abundance: NA
j_gene: TRBJ2-7
v_gene: TRBV7-8
d_gene: NA

CDR3nt: TGTGCCAGCAGCCATACTAGACGTGTGTTCGGTGAGCAGTTCTTC
CDR3aa: CASSHTRRVFGEQFF
abundance: NA
j_gene: TRBJ2-1
v_gene: TRBV7-9
d_gene: NA

CDR3nt: TGTGCCAGCAGCTTAGGGTCGGACTCGAGCACCCAGTACTTC
CDR3aa: CASSLGSDSSTQYF
abundance: NA
j_gene: TRBJ2-5
v_gene: TRBV13
d_gene: NA

CDR3nt: TGTGCCAGCAGTTTGACAGCCTTCAACTACGAGCAGTACTTC
CDR3aa: CASSLTAFNYEQYF
abundance: NA
j_gene: TRBJ2-7
v_gene: TRBV6-6
d_gene: NA

CDR3nt: TGTGCCAGCAGCAAATGGGTGGGACAGGGTGGAGGGGAGCTGTTTTTT
CDR3aa: CASSKWVGQGGGELFF
abundance: NA
j_gene: TRBJ2-2
v_gene: TRBV11-2
d_gene: TRBD1

CDR3nt: TGTGCCAGCAAAGTGGACAGCGATTATCAGCCCCAGCATTTT
CDR3aa: CASKVDSDYQPQHF
abundance: NA
j_gene: TRBJ1-5
v_gene: TRBV7-9
d_gene: NA

CDR3nt: TGTGCCAGCTCACCCGCGGGTAACTACAATGAGCAGTTCTTC
CDR3aa: CASSPAGNYNEQFF
abundance: NA
j_gene: TRBJ2-1
v_gene: TRBV18
d_gene: NA

CDR3nt: TGCGCCAGCAGCCGGACCGGGACAGGGGGCAGTGAGCAGTTCTTC
CDR3aa: CASSRTGTGGSEQFF
abundance: once
j_gene: TRBJ2-1
v_gene: TRBV5-1
d_gene: TRBD1

CDR3nt: TGTGCCAGCAGCACTTGGACAGGGGAGGGTGAAAAACTGTTTTTT
CDR3aa: CASSTWTGEGEKLFF
abundance: NA
j_gene: TRBJ1-4
v_gene: TRBV9
d_gene: TRBD1

CDR3nt: TGTGCCAGCAGGCCCGCGACAGGGGGTTCCCAAAACTATGGCTACACCTTC
CDR3aa: CASRPATGGSQNYGYTF
abundance: NA
j_gene: TRBJ1-2
v_gene: TRBV28
d_gene: TRBD1

CDR3nt: TGTGCCAGCAGCTTGGGGGACAGGAGCTCCTACGAGCAGTACTTC
CDR3aa: CASSLGDRSSYEQYF
abundance: NA
j_gene: TRBJ2-7
v_gene: TRBV5-5
d_gene: TRBD1

CDR3nt: TGCAGCGTTGAAGGCGGCTCCGGGGCCAACGTCCTGACTTTC
CDR3aa: CSVEGGSGANVLTF
abundance: few
j_gene: TRBJ2-6
v_gene: TRBV29-1
d_gene: NA

CDR3nt: TGTGCCAGCAGCCGACAGGGGACGGGAGGCTACACCTTC
CDR3aa: CASSRQGTGGYTF
abundance: NA
j_gene: TRBJ1-2
v_gene: TRBV28
d_gene: TRBD1

CDR3nt: TGTGCCAGCATCCCGAGAACCCTACTCCTTTATGGCTACACCTTC
CDR3aa: CASIPRTLLLYGYTF
abundance: NA
j_gene: TRBJ1-2
v_gene: TRBV5-6
d_gene: NA

CDR3nt: TGTGCCAGCAGACCACCCGGGACAGGGGCTTCTCAGCCCCAGCATTTT
CDR3aa: CASRPPGTGASQPQHF
abundance: NA
j_gene: TRBJ1-5
v_gene: TRBV6-6
d_gene: TRBD1

CDR3nt: TGTGCCAGCAGTTACTCGGGGCTCGCCACCGGGGAGCTGTTTTTT
CDR3aa: CASSYSGLATGELFF
abundance: NA
j_gene: TRBJ2-2
v_gene: TRBV6-6
d_gene: NA

CDR3nt: TGTGCCTGGTCTGGCTGGGCTGAAAAACTGTTTTTT
CDR3aa: CAWSGWAEKLFF
abundance: NA
j_gene: TRBJ1-4
v_gene: TRBV30
d_gene: NA

CDR3nt: TGCGCCAGCAGCTTGGATCGGGGCAGGGGGCATAAGTACTTC
CDR3aa: CASSLDRGRGHKYF
abundance: NA
j_gene: TRBJ2-7
v_gene: TRBV5-1
d_gene: TRBD1

CDR3nt: TGTGCCAGCAGAGGGGTCCTCAATCAGCCCCAGCATTTT
CDR3aa: CASRGVLNQPQHF
abundance: NA
j_gene: TRBJ1-5
v_gene: TRBV6-1
d_gene: NA

CDR3nt: TGTGCCAGCAGCTTACAGGGACAGATCACGTATGGCTACACCTTC
CDR3aa: CASSLQGQITYGYTF
abundance: NA
j_gene: TRBJ1-2
v_gene: TRBV5-5
d_gene: TRBD1

CDR3nt: TGCGCCAGCAGTCTCATTGGGGACAGTTCAGTCGAGCAGTACTTC
CDR3aa: CASSLIGDSSVEQYF
abundance: once
j_gene: TRBJ2-7
v_gene: TRBV10-1
d_gene: TRBD1

CDR3nt: TGTGCCAGCTCGCCTGGGGACAGGGAGGTCAAAAACATTCAGTACTTC
CDR3aa: CASSPGDREVKNIQYF
abundance: NA
j_gene: TRBJ2-4
v_gene: TRBV18
d_gene: TRBD1

CDR3nt: TGTGCCAGCAGCAACCCCGGGGGGGCGAATGAGCAGTTCTTC
CDR3aa: CASSNPGGANEQFF
abundance: NA
j_gene: TRBJ2-1
v_gene: TRBV21-1
d_gene: NA

CDR3nt: TGCGCCAGCAGCCCCCAGGGAGGGTATACTAACTATGGCTACACCTTC
CDR3aa: CASSPQGGYTNYGYTF
abundance: NA
j_gene: TRBJ1-2
v_gene: TRBV5-1
d_gene: NA

CDR3nt: TGTGCCACCAGCAGAGATCGGGGATCTGGAAACACCATATATTTT
CDR3aa: CATSRDRGSGNTIYF
abundance: NA
j_gene: TRBJ1-3
v_gene: TRBV15
d_gene: NA

CDR3nt: TGTGCCAGTAGTTTTACCGGGGGGGCGAACACTGAAGCTTTCTTT
CDR3aa: CASSFTGGANTEAFF
abundance: NA
j_gene: TRBJ1-1
v_gene: TRBV19
d_gene: NA

CDR3nt: TGTGCCAGCAGTTATCGGCGGGACAGGACCGAGCAGTACTTC
CDR3aa: CASSYRRDRTEQYF
abundance: NA
j_gene: TRBJ2-7
v_gene: TRBV6-5
d_gene: TRBD1

CDR3nt: TGCGCCAGCAGTAGCGGGGGGGCTGTTGGTACGCAGTATTTT
CDR3aa: CASSSGGAVGTQYF
abundance: NA
j_gene: TRBJ2-3
v_gene: TRBV10-2
d_gene: TRBD2

CDR3nt: TGTGCCAGCAGTGAGATCCACGGGAACTACGAGCAGTACTTC
CDR3aa: CASSEIHGNYEQYF
abundance: NA
j_gene: TRBJ2-7
v_gene: TRBV6-5
d_gene: NA

CDR3nt: TGTGCCAGCAGGCCCGGACAGGATTCAGATACGCAGTATTTT
CDR3aa: CASRPGQDSDTQYF
abundance: NA
j_gene: TRBJ2-3
v_gene: TRBV28
d_gene: TRBD1

CDR3nt: TGTGCCAGCAGTGAAGCGGGGCCGCCTTATGGCTACACCTTC
CDR3aa: CASSEAGPPYGYTF
abundance: NA
j_gene: TRBJ1-2
v_gene: TRBV6-1
d_gene: NA

CDR3nt: TGTGCCAGTAGTAAACAGGGGAGCAATCAGCCCCAGCATTTT
CDR3aa: CASSKQGSNQPQHF
abundance: once
j_gene: TRBJ1-5
v_gene: TRBV19
d_gene: TRBD1

CDR3nt: TGTGCCAGCAGTTACTCGGACCCCGGGGGCAATGAGCAGTTCTTC
CDR3aa: CASSYSDPGGNEQFF
abundance: once
j_gene: TRBJ2-1
v_gene: TRBV6-5
d_gene: NA